Presented here are 4 T cell receptor beta chains from one specimen sequenced in a study of T cells after yellow fever vaccination. TCRdb analysed the 5' RACE reads with MiXCR anew, one entry per CDR3 protein. The sample holds some 290,000 distinct CDR3 sequences, about 10% seen once. This specimen consisted of CD4+ T cells sorted from PBMCs, obtained 45 days after the yellow fever booster vaccination. Receptors were obtained from a man aged 18 to 30 who received the YFV17D yellow fever vaccine.

This clonotype was detected a few times. V is TRBV4-3 and J is TRBJ2-2, with TRBD2 matching 8 bases. This CDR3 comprises 17 residues. The junction had 6 bases not matched to a gene; V was cut back by 0 bases and J by 3 bases. Germline CDR1 and CDR2: LGHNA and YSLEER. The CDR3 loop is CASSQDRGGTHTGELFF. The DNA for the CDR3 is TGCGCCAGCAGCCAAGATCGGGGGGGGACACACACCGGGGAGCTGTTTTTT.

In this sample, this clonotype turned up many times. This chain's CDR3 is CASSPPKAGLSTDTQYF. The CDR3 coding sequence is TGTGCCAGCAGTCCGCCCAAAGCGGGGCTTAGCACAGATACGCAGTATTTT. The chain carries TRBV12-3 or TRBV12-4 and TRBJ2-3; 7 positions match TRBD2. The CDR3 has 17 amino acids. Trimming cost V 5 bases and J 0 bases; bases outside gene matches: 11.

The CDR3 region has the DNA TGCGCCAGCAGCTTGCTGCGGGGCCTAGGGGAGACCCAGTACTTC. It codes for CASSLLRGLGETQYF. This chain links TRBV5-1 with TRBJ2-5; a possible D gene is TRBD2 (6 bases). Between the trimmed V and J ends, which lost 1 base and 5 bases, there was a span of 15 bases. CDR3 length: 15 amino acids. Germline V gene lookup returns CDR1 SGHRS and CDR2 YFSETQ.

This chain joins TRBV5-1 and TRBJ1-1; 7 positions agree with TRBD1. Germline values: CDR1 SGHRS, CDR2 YFSETQ. Losses at the gene ends were 0 bases for V and 7 bases for J; bases not matched to a gene: 9. This CDR3 contains 15 residues. CDR3 region: CASSLAPAQGIEAFF. The CDR3 DNA is TGCGCCAGCAGCTTGGCCCCGGCACAGGGGATTGAAGCTTTCTTT.